This entry describes one TCR beta chain. Libraries were prepared by immunoSEQ multiplex PCR; TCRdb keeps only in-frame clonotypes and omits some of them. Of 170,000 or so clones listed, about 86% are singletons. This specimen comes from a study of blood T cell repertoires in COVID-19. The clonotype originates from a man aged 45-60 years with active or convalescent COVID-19. Input material: peripheral blood.

The CDR3 region has the DNA TGTGCCAGCAGCTTAGTCGGCGGACAGGGGAGAACCGGGGAGCTGTTTTTT. This encodes CASSLVGGQGRTGELFF. The chain carries TRBV7-3 and TRBJ2-2, with 9 bases identical to TRBD1. With V trimmed by 2 bases and J by 5 bases, 9 bases remained unmatched. The CDR3 spans 17 residues. Germline V CDR1 and CDR2: SGHTA, FQGTGA.